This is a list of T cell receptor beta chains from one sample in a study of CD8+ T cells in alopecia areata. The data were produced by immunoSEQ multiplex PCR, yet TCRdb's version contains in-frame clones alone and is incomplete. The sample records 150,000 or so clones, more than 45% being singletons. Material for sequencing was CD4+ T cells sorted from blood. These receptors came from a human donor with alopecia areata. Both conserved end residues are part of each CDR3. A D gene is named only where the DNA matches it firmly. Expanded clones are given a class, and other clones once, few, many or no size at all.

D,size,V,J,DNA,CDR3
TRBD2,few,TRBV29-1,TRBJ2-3,TGCAGCGTTGGGGGGAGGGCACGAGATACGCAGTATTTT,CSVGGRARDTQYF
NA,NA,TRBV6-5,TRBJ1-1,TGTGCCAGCAGATCCCCCCGGGGAAACACTGAAGCTTTCTTT,CASRSPRGNTEAFF
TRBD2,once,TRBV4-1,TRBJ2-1,TGCGCCAGCAGCCAGACTAGCGGGAAGAGGTTGGATGAGCAGTTCTTC,CASSQTSGKRLDEQFF
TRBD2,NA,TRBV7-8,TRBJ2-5,TGTGCCAGCAGCGGACCGGGACTAGCGGTGGAGACCCAGTACTTC,CASSGPGLAVETQYF
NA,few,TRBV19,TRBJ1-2,TGTGCCAGTAGTATAGGGGGCGGACCCTATGGCTACACCTTC,CASSIGGGPYGYTF
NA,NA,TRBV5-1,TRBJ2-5,TGCGCCAGCAGCTTCCGGGGTGCGGAGACCCAGTACTTC,CASSFRGAETQYF
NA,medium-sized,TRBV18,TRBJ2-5,TGTGCCAGCTCACCGAACCTCGCCGGTGGTGCGGGCAACCAAGAGACCCAGTACTTC,CASSPNLAGGAGNQETQYF
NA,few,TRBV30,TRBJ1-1,TGTGCCTGGGAGGGTATACGAGGCACTGAAGCTTTCTTT,CAWEGIRGTEAFF
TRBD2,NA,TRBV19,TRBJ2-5,TGTGCCAGTAGTGGGCGGGGACTAGCGGACCAAGAGACCCAGTACTTC,CASSGRGLADQETQYF
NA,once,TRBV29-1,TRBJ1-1,TGCAGCGCATGGAGGAAGACTCACCCAAACACTGAAGCTTTCTTT,CSAWRKTHPNTEAFF
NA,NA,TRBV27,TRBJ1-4,TGTGCCAGCAGCCTTAGGGGTTTGGGTGAAAAACTGTTTTTT,CASSLRGLGEKLFF
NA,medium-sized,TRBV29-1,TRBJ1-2,TGCAGCGTTGAATTCAGCTATGGCTACACCTTC,CSVEFSYGYTF
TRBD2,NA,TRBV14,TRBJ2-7,TGTGCCAGCAGCCAAGAACCGGGAGGGCCGTACGAGCAGTACTTC,CASSQEPGGPYEQYF
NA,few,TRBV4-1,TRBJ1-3,TGCGCCAGCGGGATGGACCGAACCGGTGGAAACACCATATATTTT,CASGMDRTGGNTIYF
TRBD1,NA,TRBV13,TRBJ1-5,TGTGCCAGCAGCCTAGGACAGGGCGGTCAGCCCCAGCATTTT,CASSLGQGGQPQHF
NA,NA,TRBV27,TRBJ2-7,TGTGCCAGCAGTTATGGCTACCGGTCCTACGAGCAGTACTTC,CASSYGYRSYEQYF
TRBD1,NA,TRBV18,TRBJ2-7,TGTGCCAGCTCACCACGGGACAGGGACTACGAGCAGTACTTC,CASSPRDRDYEQYF
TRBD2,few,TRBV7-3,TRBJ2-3,TGTGCCAGCAGCTCATCTGGGGGAGGGGTGGCAGATACGCAGTATTTT,CASSSSGGGVADTQYF
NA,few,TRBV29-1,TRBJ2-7,TGCAGCGTTGCGGTTGGCCAGGAGCAGTACTTC,CSVAVGQEQYF
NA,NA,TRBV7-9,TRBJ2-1,TGTGCCACCCTTAACAATGAGCAGTTCTTC,CATLNNEQFF
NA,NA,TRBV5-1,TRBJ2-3,TGCGCCAGCAGCTTTGCGAGGGGGAGGACTAGTGTGGATACGCAGTATTTT,CASSFARGRTSVDTQYF
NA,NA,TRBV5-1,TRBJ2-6,TGCGCCAGCAGCTTGGATCGAGCAGGCCTCGGCTCTGGGGCCAACGTCCTGACTTTC,CASSLDRAGLGSGANVLTF
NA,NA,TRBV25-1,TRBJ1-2,TGTGCCAGCAGTGAATCCCACCTCTATGGCTACACCTTC,CASSESHLYGYTF
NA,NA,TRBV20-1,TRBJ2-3,TGCAGTGCTGATGTCACAGATACGCAGTATTTT,CSADVTDTQYF
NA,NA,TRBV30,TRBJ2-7,TGTGCCTGGAGTGTAAGGCAGGGAGTCGAGCAGTACTTC,CAWSVRQGVEQYF
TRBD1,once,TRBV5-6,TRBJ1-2,TGTGCCAGCAGCTTGGCGACAGGGCCTCACTATGGCTACACCTTC,CASSLATGPHYGYTF
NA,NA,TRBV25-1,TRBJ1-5,TGTGCCAGCAGTGAAGGAGGGAATCAGCCCCAGCATTTT,CASSEGGNQPQHF
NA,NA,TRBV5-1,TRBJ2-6,TGCGCCAGCAGCTTGTGGGCGGGAACTCACCTCTCTGGGGCCAACGTCCTGACTTTC,CASSLWAGTHLSGANVLTF
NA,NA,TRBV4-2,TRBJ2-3,TGTGCCAGCAGCCAAGATTCGACGGGAGTCGGCACAGATACGCAGTATTTT,CASSQDSTGVGTDTQYF
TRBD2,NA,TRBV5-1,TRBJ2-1,TGCGCCAGCGGGGGAAGCGGGAGGGGCTCCTACAATGAGCAGTTCTTC,CASGGSGRGSYNEQFF
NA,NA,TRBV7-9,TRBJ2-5,TGTGCCAGCAGCGCGATCCAGTACCAAGAGACCCAGTACTTC,CASSAIQYQETQYF
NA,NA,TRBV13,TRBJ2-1,TGTGCCAGCAGGGAACGGGGGGCCTCCTACAATGAGCAGTTCTTC,CASRERGASYNEQFF
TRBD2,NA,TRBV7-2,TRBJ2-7,TGTGCCAGCAGCTCAGGACTAGCGGGAGGGTCCTACGAGCAGTACTTC,CASSSGLAGGSYEQYF
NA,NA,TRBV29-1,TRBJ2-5,TGCAGCGTTGTTCCGGGACAAGAGACCCAGTACTTC,CSVVPGQETQYF
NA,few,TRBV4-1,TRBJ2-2,TGCGCCAGCAGCCAACGTGCCGGCAGCGCGAACACCGGGGAGCTGTTTTTT,CASSQRAGSANTGELFF
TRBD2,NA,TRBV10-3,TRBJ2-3,TGTGCCATCAGAGCCACTAGCGGGGTTGCTGGCACAGATACGCAGTATTTT,CAIRATSGVAGTDTQYF
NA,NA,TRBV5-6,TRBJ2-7,TGTGCCAGCAGCCACGAACAGGCGCGGATTTGGGAGCAGTACTTC,CASSHEQARIWEQYF
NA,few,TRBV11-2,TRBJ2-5,TGTGCCAGCAGTACCACAGGGAGCCTGTACCAAGAGACCCAGTACTTC,CASSTTGSLYQETQYF
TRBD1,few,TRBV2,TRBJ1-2,TGTGCCAGCAGGGTAGACAGGGGGATTAAGGATGGCTACACCTTC,CASRVDRGIKDGYTF
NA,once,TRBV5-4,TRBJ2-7,TGTGCCAGCAGCTCAGCCTCGGGCCTGCTGGCGTACGAGCAGTACTTC,CASSSASGLLAYEQYF
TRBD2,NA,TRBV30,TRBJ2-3,TGTGCCTGGAGTCCACTAGCGGGAGGGACAGATACGCAGTATTTT,CAWSPLAGGTDTQYF
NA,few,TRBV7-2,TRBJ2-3,TGTGCCAGCAGCTCAAGACAGGGCACAGATACGCAGTATTTT,CASSSRQGTDTQYF
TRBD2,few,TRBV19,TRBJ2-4,TGTGCCAGTAGTGCTTGGACTAGCGGGAGAAGGGACATTCAGTACTTC,CASSAWTSGRRDIQYF
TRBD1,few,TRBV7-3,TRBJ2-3,TGTGCCAGCAGTCAAGGGACAGGGTACCCAGATACGCAGTATTTT,CASSQGTGYPDTQYF
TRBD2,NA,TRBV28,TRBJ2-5,TGTGCCAGCAGTTTTGTAGCGGGAGTGGGAGAGACCCAGTACTTC,CASSFVAGVGETQYF
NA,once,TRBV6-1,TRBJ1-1,TGTGCCAGCAGTGAAGCCCGGGGATGGTACACTGAAGCTTTCTTT,CASSEARGWYTEAFF
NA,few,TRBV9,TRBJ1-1,TGTGCCAGCAGCGTAGCGCAGGACAGAAACACTGAAGCTTTCTTT,CASSVAQDRNTEAFF
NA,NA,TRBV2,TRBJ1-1,TGTGCCAGCAGTGATGGGAGGAGTTCGGCTTTCTTT,CASSDGRSSAFF
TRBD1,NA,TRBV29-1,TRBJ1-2,TGCAGCGCTACGGGACAGGGGGACTATGGCTACACCTTC,CSATGQGDYGYTF
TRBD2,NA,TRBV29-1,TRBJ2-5,TGCAGCCCACTAGCGGGAGATGGAGAGACCCAGTACTTC,CSPLAGDGETQYF
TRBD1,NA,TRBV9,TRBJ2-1,TGTGCCAGCAGCGTAGGGACAGGCTACAATGAGCAGTTCTTC,CASSVGTGYNEQFF